These 17 T cell receptor beta chains share one sample of origin, sequenced in a study of shared clonotypes between healthy human individuals. CD45RO negativity and positive selection for CCR7 defined naive CD8 cells, a population that excluded terminally differentiated effector memory CD45RA+ cells. The repertoire was sequenced with immunoSEQ multiplex PCR; TCRdb's copy has only in-frame clones and lacks some. The sample has under 2,000,000 clones, approximately 94% seen once. The sequencing input was naive CD8+ T cells sorted from blood. These receptors were obtained from a man aged 18-30 years in good health.

This chain uses TRBV7-9 with TRBJ1-4, with TRBD1 matching 7 bases. The CDR3 is 17 amino acids. With 3 bases clipped from V and 0 bases from J, the junction kept 7 bases outside the gene matches. Per the germline V gene, CDR1 is SEHNR and CDR2 is FQNEAQ (reference sequence). CDR3 sequence reads: CASSFGEGGATNEKLFF. CDR3 sequence (DNA): TGTGCCAGCAGCTTCGGTGAAGGGGGCGCAACTAATGAAAAACTGTTTTTT.

This rearrangement joins TRBV4-1 to TRBJ1-1; D may be TRBD1 (6 bases). This CDR3 has 15 amino acids. Germline V CDR1 and CDR2: MGHRA, YSYEKL. V was clipped by 0 bases and J by 5 bases, with 13 bases between them. CDR3 loop: CASSQETGAFTEAFF. The DNA for the CDR3 is TGCGCCAGCAGCCAAGAGACGGGGGCGTTTACTGAAGCTTTCTTT.

The rearrangement links TRBV7-9 to TRBJ1-6; 8 bases fit TRBD1. CDR3 length: 16 residues. Germline CDR1 reads SEHNR; CDR2 reads FQNEAQ (reference sequence). V shed 1 base and J 6 bases; nucleotides not matched to a gene: 5. The CDR3 reads CASSLVARGPNSPLHF. CDR3 DNA sequence: TGTGCCAGCAGCTTAGTGGCCAGGGGGCCTAATTCACCCCTCCACTTT.

This clone was detected once. The genes are TRBV5-6 and TRBJ2-5, with 9 bases lining up with TRBD2. With V trimmed by 0 bases and J by 5 bases, 11 bases remained unmatched. Germline V CDR1 and CDR2: SGHDT, YYEEEE. This CDR3 comprises 17 residues. CDR3: CASSLEASGGPRETQYF. DNA for the CDR3: TGTGCCAGCAGCTTGGAGGCCAGCGGGGGGCCTAGGGAGACCCAGTACTTC.

The rearrangement joins TRBV5-4 to TRBJ1-4, with 8 positions matching TRBD1. This CDR3 spans 15 amino acids. From germline, CDR1 is SGHNT and CDR2 YYREEE (reference sequence). The ends lost 0 bases at V and 5 bases at J; junction bases unmatched: 3. The chain's CDR3 is CASSLEQGVNEKLFF. The CDR3 DNA sequence: TGTGCCAGCAGCTTGGAACAGGGGGTGAATGAAAAACTGTTTTTT.

This sequence joins TRBV27 and TRBJ1-1; D not certain. The CDR3 runs 11 residues. The germline V and J ends were trimmed by 3 bases and 6 bases, with 5 bases remaining between them. Germline V gene sequence: CDR1 MNHEY, CDR2 SMNVEV (reference sequence). CDR3 residues: CASSFGAEAFF. CDR3 DNA sequence: TGTGCCAGCAGTTTCGGGGCTGAAGCTTTCTTT.

This clone was seen a single time. This chain connects TRBV28 to TRBJ2-7, with TRBD1 matching over 8 bases. Germline CDR1 is MDHEN and CDR2 is SYDVKM. After removal of 2 bases from V and 0 bases from J, the junction contained 6 bases not matched to a gene. The CDR3 extends over 16 amino acids. The CDR3 here is CASSLLQGAYSYEQYF. The CDR3 nucleotides are TGTGCCAGCAGTTTACTCCAGGGGGCTTACTCCTACGAGCAGTACTTC.

V is TRBV27 and J is TRBJ2-7; 10 bases are shared with TRBD1. The CDR3 sequence is 16 residues long. The germline V gene has CDR1 MNHEY and CDR2 SMNVEV (reference sequence). J gave up 6 bases and V 5 bases, and 13 bases lay outside the gene matches. CDR3 region: CASSLSAGTGVIEQYF. The CDR3 bases are TGTGCCAGCAGTCTCAGTGCGGGGACAGGGGTGATCGAGCAGTACTTC.

The V call is TRBV4-3, the J call TRBJ2-7; tentatively, D is TRBD2 (6 bases). V was trimmed by 0 bases and J by 0 bases, leaving 15 bases between them. The CDR3 loop spans 17 amino acids. Looked up from germline, CDR1 is LGHNA and CDR2 is YSLEER. The CDR3 coding sequence is TGCGCCAGCAGCCAAGAGATTAGCGGAGTCCACTCCTACGAGCAGTACTTC. This codes for CASSQEISGVHSYEQYF.

The chain joins TRBV4-3 to TRBJ2-2; TRBD1 agrees at 8 bases. Germline values: CDR1 LGHNA, CDR2 YSLEER. V was pared by 0 bases and J by 10 bases, with 13 bases of the junction left unmatched. The CDR3 extends over 17 amino acids. CDR3 sequence: CASSQDRGAGGQEELFF. Written as DNA, the CDR3 is TGCGCCAGCAGCCAAGATCGTGGGGCAGGGGGCCAGGAGGAGCTGTTTTTT.

V and J are TRBV28 and TRBJ1-5; the D is unclear. This CDR3 has 14 residues. Germline CDR1 and CDR2: MDHEN and SYDVKM. V lost 2 bases and J 6 bases, leaving 11 bases between the germline ends. CDR3 in amino acids: CASSLRPGSQPQHF. The DNA of the CDR3 is TGTGCCAGCAGTTTAAGGCCGGGGTCTCAGCCCCAGCATTTT.

The chain employs TRBV4-1 and TRBJ2-1; 8 bases match TRBD2. The CDR3 consists of 16 residues. Trimming cost V 3 bases and J 1 base; bases outside gene matches: 5. Looked up from germline, CDR1 is MGHRA and CDR2 is YSYEKL. CDR3 sequence (DNA): TGCGCCAGCAGCCATTTGACGGGAGGGTCCTACAATGAGCAGTTCTTC. Translated, it gives CASSHLTGGSYNEQFF.

The chain couples TRBV28 to TRBJ1-6; D gene unclear. This CDR3 contains 15 residues. Germline-derived CDR1 and CDR2 are MDHEN and SYDVKM. The V gene lost 6 bases and the J gene lost 10 bases, with 19 bases spanning the gap. This chain's CDR3 is CASSPIGTVASPLHF. In DNA, the CDR3 is TGTGCCAGCAGCCCGATTGGCACAGTCGCCTCACCCCTCCACTTT.

The CDR3 DNA is TGTGCCAGCTCACCGAGTTTTGGGGCCCCTAACTATGGCTACACCTTC. It encodes CASSPSFGAPNYGYTF. The V call is TRBV18, the J call TRBJ1-2, with D possibly TRBD1 on 5 matching bases. This CDR3 is built from 16 residues. The germline CDR1 and CDR2 sequences are KGHSH and LQKENI. V was cut by 3 bases and J by 0 bases, with 14 bases left in between.

The chain links TRBV5-1 to TRBJ2-5; no reliable D call. With 0 bases removed from V and 2 bases from J, the gap between germline ends came to 14 bases. The germline gives CDR1 SGHRS, CDR2 YFSETQ. The CDR3 covers 16 residues. The CDR3 region has the DNA TGCGCCAGCAGCTTGGACTTGGCGGTAGCTCAAGAGACCCAGTACTTC. It specifies CASSLDLAVAQETQYF.

J is TRBJ2-7 and V is TRBV7-2, with D perhaps TRBD2 (6 bases). V lost 7 bases to trimming and J lost 3 bases, with 16 bases between them. Germline V gene sequence: CDR1 SGHTA, CDR2 FQGNSA. This CDR3 spans 14 amino acids. CDR3 protein: CASTPLTGGYEQYF. The CDR3 DNA is TGTGCCAGCACCCCCTTGACCGGGGGCTACGAGCAGTACTTC.

This clone was picked up one time. The rearrangement joins TRBV27 to TRBJ2-3, with 10 bases matching TRBD2. Trimming took 7 bases from V and 2 from J; bases not matched to a gene: 6. Per the germline V gene, CDR1 is MNHEY and CDR2 is SMNVEV (reference sequence). The CDR3 extends over 15 amino acids. The DNA for the CDR3 is TGTGCCAGCAAAGAGCGGGAGGGGATCACAGATACGCAGTATTTT. This sequence encodes CASKEREGITDTQYF.